One sample yielded the 27 T cell receptor beta chains listed below, sequenced in a study of cytomegalovirus exposure and HLA in healthy donors. Primers: 60 Vbeta forward and 13 Jbeta reverse. Assay: immunoSEQ multiplex PCR; the TCRdb copy retains only in-frame clones and omits some. The sample holds 70,000 to 85,000 clones, approximately 62% seen once. The specimen was PBMCs. These receptors were obtained from a male donor in good health and CMV-seropositive.

CDR3 bases: TGCAGCGTTGCCAAGGGGGCGAACACTGAAGCTTTCTTT. The encoded protein is CSVAKGANTEAFF. The genes are TRBV29-1 and TRBJ1-1, with 7 bases that match TRBD1. V trimming: 4 bases; J trimming: 1 base; junction bases outside the gene matches: 3. The germline gives CDR1 SQVTM, CDR2 ANQGSEA. This CDR3 comprises 13 residues.

The V and J genes are TRBV19 and TRBJ2-7, with 7 positions matching TRBD1. The CDR3 runs to 14 residues. With V trimmed by 5 bases and J by 2 bases, 6 bases remained unmatched. Germline CDR1 LNHDA, CDR2 SQIVND (reference sequence). CDR3: CASSPTGETYEQYF. The CDR3 DNA sequence: TGTGCCAGTAGTCCCACAGGGGAAACCTACGAGCAGTACTTC. Using reference TRBV19 and TRBJ2-7 for the parts outside the CDR3, the full variable domain is DGGITQSPKYLFRKEGQNVTLSCEQNLNHDAMYWYRQDPGQGLRLIYYSQIVNDFQKGDIAEGYSVSREKKESFPLTVTSAQKNPTAFYLCASSPTGETYEQYFGPGTRLTVT.

The chain has TRBV28 and TRBJ1-2, with 8 bases aligning to TRBD1. CDR1 and CDR2 (germline): MDHEN, SYDVKM. This CDR3 comprises 14 residues. J lost 4 bases, V lost 7 bases, and 8 bases had no gene match. In DNA, the CDR3 is TGTGCCAGCACCCGGACCCAGGGGGCCTATGGCTACACCTTC. Protein: CASTRTQGAYGYTF.

This chain connects TRBV6-5 to TRBJ1-4, with a tentative D call TRBD1 (5 bases). Germline CDR1 MNHEY, CDR2 SVGAGI. The CDR3 has 14 amino acids. V gave up 6 bases and J gave up 10 bases, with 18 bases separating them. For the CDR3, the DNA is TGTGCCAGCAGCCCCGACAGAGGGGAGGGAAAACTGTTTTTT. It yields the protein CASSPDRGEGKLFF.

The chain recombines TRBV5-5 with TRBJ1-2, with 8 positions matching TRBD1. The germline V gene has CDR1 SGHKS and CDR2 YYEKEE (reference sequence). The length of the CDR3 is 14 residues. V was clipped by 2 bases and J by 7 bases; unmatched bases: 7. The CDR3 loop reads CASSFMTGDGGYTF. As DNA, the CDR3 is TGTGCCAGCAGCTTTATGACAGGGGATGGTGGCTACACCTTC.

This clone showed up just a few times. This chain joins TRBV28 and TRBJ1-5, with D possibly matching TRBD1 (5 bases). V lost 4 bases and J 1 base, leaving 5 bases between the germline ends. Germline loops: CDR1 MDHEN, CDR2 SYDVKM. The CDR3 contains 13 residues. The CDR3 loop is CASSYRSNQPQHF. The CDR3 DNA follows: TGTGCCAGCAGTTACAGGAGCAATCAGCCCCAGCATTTT.

This sequence joins TRBV28 and TRBJ1-5, with 10 bases that match TRBD1. Losses at the gene ends were 4 bases for V and 9 bases for J; bases not matched to a gene: 6. Germline V gene sequence: CDR1 MDHEN, CDR2 SYDVKM. This CDR3 is built from 14 residues. CDR3 residues: CASSSTGGKRPQHF. The DNA of the CDR3 is TGTGCCAGCAGTTCGACAGGGGGCAAACGGCCCCAGCATTTT.

This clone was seen a few times. This chain connects TRBV4-2 to TRBJ2-2, with TRBD2 matching over 11 bases. J gave up 13 bases and V 4 bases, and 8 bases lay outside the gene matches. Germline loops: CDR1 LGHNA, CDR2 YNFKEQ. The CDR3 has 14 amino acids. CDR3 sequence reads: CASSPSTSGSGLFF. The CDR3 DNA reads TGTGCCAGCAGCCCATCAACTAGCGGGAGTGGGCTGTTTTTT.

The chain employs TRBV28 and TRBJ1-5; 7 bases map to TRBD1. CDR3 length: 16 amino acids. V dropped 4 bases and J dropped 3; count of bases not matched to a gene: 9. Germline V gene sequence: CDR1 MDHEN, CDR2 SYDVKM. The CDR3 sequence: CASSSLDRVNNQPQHF. Here the CDR3 DNA reads TGTGCCAGCAGTTCCCTAGACAGGGTAAACAATCAGCCCCAGCATTTT.

V gene TRBV12-5 combines with J gene TRBJ2-1; 7 nucleotides line up with TRBD1. The germline gives CDR1 LGHNT, CDR2 FRNRAP. This CDR3 has 15 amino acids. V was clipped by 6 bases and J by 0 bases; unmatched bases: 5. The CDR3 nucleotides are TGTGCTAGTGGGACGACAGGGAACTCCTACAATGAGCAGTTCTTC. It specifies CASGTTGNSYNEQFF. The full variable domain, with the rest looked up from reference TRBV12-5 and TRBJ2-1, is DARVTQTPRHKVTEMGQEVTMRCQPILGHNTVFWYRQTMMQGLELLAYFRNRAPLDDSGMPKDRFSAEMPDATLATLKIQPSEPRDSAVYFCASGTTGNSYNEQFFGPGTRLTVL.

This clone was counted once. The genes are TRBV7-2 and TRBJ2-3; a possible D gene is TRBD1 (5 bases). V was shortened by 1 base and J by 3 bases, with 8 bases between the two germline ends. Per germline, CDR1 SGHTA and CDR2 FQGNSA. The CDR3 is 14 amino acids. The CDR3, as DNA: TGTGCCAGCAGCTTAGTGGGGCGGACAGATACGCAGTATTTT. This encodes CASSLVGRTDTQYF. The full variable domain, in which reference TRBV7-2 and TRBJ2-3 provide the parts outside the CDR3, is GAGVSQSPSNKVTEKGKDVELRCDPISGHTALYWYRQSLGQGLEFLIYFQGNSAPDKSGLPSDRFSAERTGGSVSTLTIQRTQQEDSAVYLCASSLVGRTDTQYFGPGTRLTVL.

The chain couples TRBV4-3 to TRBJ2-1; 9 positions agree with TRBD2. The J segment lost 4 bases and the V segment lost 0 bases, leaving 4 bases of the junction unmatched. The CDR3 consists of 16 residues. Germline values: CDR1 LGHNA, CDR2 YSLEER. The CDR3 nucleotides read TGCGCCAGCAGCCAAGATTTGGCGGGAGGGTACAATGAGCAGTTCTTC. Translated, it gives CASSQDLAGGYNEQFF.

The V and J genes are TRBV4-2 and TRBJ1-5; 7 positions agree with TRBD1. The CDR3 length is 16 residues. Germline loops: CDR1 LGHNA, CDR2 YNFKEQ. Losses at the gene ends were 0 bases for V and 7 bases for J; bases not matched to a gene: 9. CDR3 DNA sequence: TGTGCCAGCAGCCAAGATAGGAGACAGGGCGGCCAGCCCCAGCATTTT. Protein product: CASSQDRRQGGQPQHF.

The chain is built from TRBV2 and TRBJ1-2; D is possibly TRBD1 (5 bases). This CDR3 contains 13 residues. CDR1 SNHLY and CDR2 FYNNEI come from the germline V gene. V gave up 4 bases and J gave up 7 bases, with 13 bases separating them. Here the CDR3 DNA reads TGTGCCAGCAGTGCGTCCAGGGAGGGTGGCTACACCTTC. This gives the protein CASSASREGGYTF.

The CDR3 here is CASSLAGTDTQYF. The CDR3, as DNA: TGTGCCAGCAGTTTAGCGGGCACAGATACGCAGTATTTT. The rearrangement links TRBV28 to TRBJ2-3; no clear D. In germline, CDR1 is MDHEN, CDR2 SYDVKM. Deletions cut 2 bases from V and 1 base from J, with 4 bases between. CDR3 length equals 13 residues.

V gene TRBV28 combines with J gene TRBJ1-5, with a possible D match to TRBD1 (5 bases). V lost 4 bases and J lost 6, with 13 bases in between. The CDR3 contains 14 residues. CDR1 MDHEN and CDR2 SYDVKM come from the germline V gene. DNA of the CDR3: TGTGCCAGCAGTTCGACGGGGGAGAGTCAGCCCCAGCATTTT. Protein sequence: CASSSTGESQPQHF.

This clone was picked up a small number of times. V and J are TRBV4-3 and TRBJ2-1; 11 bases are shared with TRBD2. The CDR3 spans 17 residues. CDR1 LGHNA and CDR2 YSLEER come from the germline V gene. V was pared by 2 bases and J by 5 bases, with 8 bases of the junction left unmatched. This chain's CDR3 is CASSQHALAGGHNEQFF. The CDR3 coding sequence is TGCGCCAGCAGCCAACACGCTCTAGCGGGGGGTCACAATGAGCAGTTCTTC.

The chain combines TRBV27 with TRBJ1-4; D gene unclear. This CDR3 is built from 14 residues. Germline loops: CDR1 MNHEY, CDR2 SMNVEV (reference sequence). Trimming took off 2 bases at V and 0 bases at J, with 4 bases between the two ends. This CDR3 reads CASSLQATNEKLFF. CDR3 coding DNA: TGTGCCAGCAGTTTACAGGCAACTAATGAAAAACTGTTTTTT.

The chain combines TRBV7-9 with TRBJ1-1, with TRBD1 as a possible D gene (5 bases). The length of the CDR3 is 15 residues. Germline CDR1 reads SEHNR; CDR2 reads FQNEAQ (reference sequence). V was clipped by 1 base and J by 5 bases, with 14 bases between them. This CDR3 reads CASSLGLGVETEAFF. CDR3 DNA: TGTGCCAGCAGCTTAGGTCTAGGGGTTGAGACTGAAGCTTTCTTT.

The rearrangement links TRBV9 to TRBJ2-5; TRBD1 might be the D (5 bases). Per the germline V gene, CDR1 is SGDLS and CDR2 is YYNGEE. Trimming pared 4 bases from V and 5 bases from J, leaving 18 bases between. The CDR3 length is 15 residues. The CDR3 loop reads CASSQFQGSVETQYF. The CDR3 nucleotides are TGTGCCAGCAGCCAATTTCAGGGATCTGTGGAGACCCAGTACTTC.

The chain couples TRBV15 to TRBJ2-1; TRBD2 matches at 14 bases. Germline values: CDR1 LNHNV, CDR2 YYDKDF (reference sequence). The CDR3 is 17 amino acids. The trim removed 5 bases at V and 2 bases at J, leaving 5 bases unmatched. CDR3 bases: TGTGCCACCAGCGTACAGACTAGCGGGGGGGCCTACAATGAGCAGTTCTTC. As protein: CATSVQTSGGAYNEQFF.

The V and J genes are TRBV7-9 and TRBJ2-3; D gene ambiguous. CDR1 and CDR2 (germline): SEHNR, FQNEAQ (reference sequence). This CDR3 contains 11 residues. The V gene lost 9 bases and the J gene lost 6 bases, with 10 bases spanning the gap. In nucleotides, the CDR3 is TGTGCCAGAGCTTCCGGGGATACGCAGTATTTT. Amino acid sequence: CARASGDTQYF.

The count of this clone is one. The chain joins TRBV15 to TRBJ1-3; TRBD1 matches at 8 bases. The CDR3 covers 15 residues. The V gene's germline CDR1 is LNHNV and CDR2 YYDKDF (reference sequence). Trimming removed 5 bases from V and 0 bases from J; junction bases left unmatched: 3. The CDR3 loop reads CATSATGGSGNTIYF. CDR3 DNA: TGTGCCACCAGCGCCACAGGGGGCTCTGGAAACACCATATATTTT.

This chain uses TRBV19 with TRBJ2-6, with D possibly matching TRBD2 (5 bases). The V gene's germline CDR1 is LNHDA and CDR2 SQIVND (reference sequence). CDR3 length equals 16 residues. Trimming shortened V by 8 bases and J by 0 bases, and 14 bases separated the two germline ends. The CDR3 DNA reads TGTGCCAGTCAGCGGACTGCCTCCTCTGGGGCCAACGTCCTGACTTTC. Protein product: CASQRTASSGANVLTF.

The genes are TRBV5-5 and TRBJ2-5; the D gene is possibly TRBD2 (5 bases). Germline V gene lookup returns CDR1 SGHKS and CDR2 YYEKEE (reference sequence). CDR3 length: 14 residues. With 4 bases removed from V and 5 bases from J, the gap between germline ends came to 15 bases. CDR3 sequence (DNA): TGTGCCAGCAGCCTTCCTGAGGGCGGGGAGACCCAGTACTTC. Residues: CASSLPEGGETQYF.

This chain joins TRBV19 and TRBJ1-1; the match to TRBD1 covers 7 bases. Germline CDR1 LNHDA, CDR2 SQIVND (reference sequence). The V and J ends lost 6 bases and 1 base, in that order; junction bases with no gene match: 8. The CDR3 is 15 amino acids. DNA for the CDR3: TGTGCCAGTAGCATATCCGGGACAGAGAACACTGAAGCTTTCTTT. Translated: CASSISGTENTEAFF.

J is TRBJ2-1 and V is TRBV5-1; a weak D match, TRBD1 (6 bases). Per the germline V gene, CDR1 is SGHRS and CDR2 is YFSETQ. The V and J ends lost 0 bases and 5 bases respectively, with 12 bases between them. The CDR3 consists of 15 residues. CDR3 DNA: TGCGCCAGCAGCTTGGGGCAGGGGAAGAACAATGAGCAGTTCTTC. Residues: CASSLGQGKNNEQFF.